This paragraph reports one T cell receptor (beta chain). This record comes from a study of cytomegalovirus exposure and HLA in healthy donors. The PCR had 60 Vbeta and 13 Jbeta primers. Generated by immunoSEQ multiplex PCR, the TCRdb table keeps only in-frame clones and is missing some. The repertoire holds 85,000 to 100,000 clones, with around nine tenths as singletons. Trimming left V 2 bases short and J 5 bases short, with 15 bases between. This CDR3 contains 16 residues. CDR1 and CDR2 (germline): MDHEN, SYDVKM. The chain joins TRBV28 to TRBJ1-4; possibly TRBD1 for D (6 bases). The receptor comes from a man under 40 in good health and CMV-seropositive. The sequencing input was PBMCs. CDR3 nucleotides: TGTGCCAGCAGTTTACAAAGCTGGGGGCGCAATGAAAAACTGTTTTTT. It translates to CASSLQSWGRNEKLFF.